This T cell receptor (beta chain) was retrieved from a study of blood T cell repertoires in COVID-19. Study-level information: Sites across the United States, Italy and Spain contributed samples from acute and convalescent COVID-19. Sources were T cells, B-cell-depleted T cells, or PBMCs; the material itself was cDNA or gDNA.

This CDR3 is 15 amino acids long. Germline V gives CDR1 SGHTA, CDR2 FQGNSA. The ends were cut back, 5 bases at V and 4 bases at J, with 16 bases in the middle. Per the authors' pipeline: Estimation of nucleated cell counts was performed using reference gene primer amplification. TCRdb's copy holds only in-frame clones and misses some; the assay was immunoSEQ multiplex PCR. The V and J calls and clone size were taken over from that table, and D and trimming were inferred from the DNA. The sample has about 250,000 clones, approximately 83% seen once. Sequencing was carried out using peripheral blood. This rearrangement joins TRBV7-2 to TRBJ2-3; D call uncertain. The sequence was obtained from a man between 50 and 59 years old with active or convalescent COVID-19. CDR3 nucleotides: TGTGCCAGCAGCCTCGGGTCGTTTGGATCAGATACGCAGTATTTT. Translation gives CASSLGSFGSDTQYF.